These 24 T cell receptor beta chains were all obtained from the same sample, sequenced in a study of CD8 T cells in ankylosing spondylitis. Each CDR3 protein is one row after TCRdb ran MiXCR on the 5' RACE reads. The sample contains 450,000 to 550,000 distinct CDR3 sequences, about 5.2% of which appear only once. These TCRs are of unknown antigen specificity. The study's findings and limits: Apparently characteristic of ankylosing spondylitis blood was a TCR beta motif (eight highly homologous variants).

Sequencing used blood, either unsorted or a sorted T cell fraction (not recorded which). These receptors were collected from a male donor with ankylosing spondylitis.

This clonotype occurred many times. The chain employs TRBV5-1 and TRBJ2-1; a possible D gene is TRBD2 (6 bases). Looked up from germline, CDR1 is SGHRS and CDR2 is YFSETQ. Trimming left V 4 bases short and J 9 bases short, with 11 bases between. CDR3 length: 12 residues. CDR3 sequence (DNA): TGCGCCAGCAGCCCCGGGGGAAGTGAGCAGTTCTTC. It translates to CASSPGGSEQFF.

This clonotype was seen ten or more times. The CDR3 nucleotides are TGTGCCAGCAGTTTAACCCACACCGGGGAGCTGTTTTTT. Translated, it gives CASSLTHTGELFF. The chain carries TRBV12-3 or TRBV12-4 and TRBJ2-2; no reliable D call. This CDR3 comprises 13 residues. With 2 bases removed from V and 3 bases from J, the gap between germline ends came to 4 bases.

This clonotype came up many times. V is TRBV5-1 and J is TRBJ2-5; unclear D gene. The CDR3 spans 12 residues. Germline V gene lookup returns CDR1 SGHRS and CDR2 YFSETQ. V lost 1 base and J lost 5, with 6 bases in between. CDR3 sequence reads: CASSLKRETQYF. The DNA for the CDR3 is TGCGCCAGCAGCTTGAAGAGGGAGACCCAGTACTTC.

This clonotype appeared many times. The rearrangement links TRBV5-1 to TRBJ1-3, with D possibly being TRBD1 (5 bases). The CDR3 runs 15 residues. V was clipped by 0 bases and J by 3 bases, with 10 bases between them. Per germline, CDR1 SGHRS and CDR2 YFSETQ. CDR3 nucleotide sequence: TGCGCCAGCAGCTTGGACGGGACCTTTGGAAACACCATATATTTT. Its protein product is CASSLDGTFGNTIYF. The full variable domain, rest sourced from reference TRBV5-1 and TRBJ1-3, is KAGVTQTPRYLIKTRGQQVTLSCSPISGHRSVSWYQQTPGQGLQFLFEYFSETQRNKGNFPGRFSGRQFSNSRSEMNVSTLELGDSALYLCASSLDGTFGNTIYFGEGSWLTVV.

Many counts were recorded for this clonotype. The chain carries TRBV20-1 and TRBJ1-5; D gene uncertain. CDR3 length: 13 residues. The germline V gene encodes CDR1 DFQATT and CDR2 SNEGSKA (reference sequence). The ends were cut back, 4 bases at V and 2 bases at J, with 9 bases in the middle. For the CDR3, the DNA is TGCAGTGCTATAGAAACAGGCAATCAGCCCCAGCATTTT. It yields the protein CSAIETGNQPQHF.

Ten or more counts support this clonotype. V is TRBV12-3 or TRBV12-4 and J is TRBJ1-1; D is uncertain. This CDR3 has 14 amino acids. Trimming pared 3 bases from V and 1 base from J, leaving 9 bases between. CDR3 protein: CASSFHGRNTEAFF. The CDR3 nucleotides are TGTGCCAGCAGTTTCCACGGTCGGAACACTGAAGCTTTCTTT.

This clonotype was detected ten times or more. This sequence joins TRBV20-1 and TRBJ1-2; 10 positions agree with TRBD1. Trimming removed 6 bases from V and 5 bases from J; junction bases left unmatched: 15. CDR1 is DFQATT and CDR2 is SNEGSKA in the germline V gene (reference sequence). The CDR3 is 16 amino acids. The CDR3 region has the DNA TGCAGTGCCTCTGAGACGGACAGGGGGGCCGGATATGGCTACACCTTC. Its translation: CSASETDRGAGYGYTF.

This clonotype was seen at least ten times. The chain uses TRBV4-3 and TRBJ1-1; possible D gene TRBD1, 6 bases. CDR1 is LGHNA, CDR2 YSLEER, per germline. The V end was cut by 1 base, the J end by 4 bases, with 13 bases between. The CDR3 length is 15 residues. The chain's CDR3 is CASSQGAGGPTEAFF. DNA of the CDR3: TGCGCCAGCAGCCAAGGGGCCGGGGGGCCCACTGAAGCTTTCTTT.

This clonotype was detected many times. The chain uses TRBV5-1 and TRBJ2-1, with TRBD2 matching 11 bases. Germline V CDR1 and CDR2: SGHRS, YFSETQ. The length of the CDR3 is 14 residues. Trimming removed 4 bases from V and 10 bases from J; junction bases left unmatched: 7. CDR3 protein: CASSGSLAGDEQFF. The CDR3 DNA reads TGCGCCAGCAGCGGATCACTAGCGGGAGACGAGCAGTTCTTC.

This clonotype was seen repeatedly, ten times or more. The chain employs TRBV20-1 and TRBJ2-1; TRBD2 aligns across 9 bases. The J segment lost 4 bases and the V segment lost 3 bases, leaving 10 bases of the junction unmatched. The CDR3 has 16 amino acids. Per germline, CDR1 DFQATT and CDR2 SNEGSKA (reference sequence). Here the CDR3 reads CSARIASGNAYNEQFF. The CDR3, as DNA: TGCAGTGCTAGGATAGCTAGCGGGAATGCTTACAATGAGCAGTTCTTC.

This clonotype was counted ten times or more. The chain has TRBV10-3 and TRBJ2-2; D remains ambiguous. The germline CDR1 and CDR2 sequences are ENHRY and SYGVKD. V was trimmed by 3 bases and J by 6 bases, leaving 11 bases between them. The CDR3 has 14 amino acids. CDR3 protein: CAISEDLTPGELFF. The CDR3 nucleotides are TGTGCCATCAGTGAAGATCTAACCCCCGGGGAGCTGTTTTTT.

This clonotype was detected many times. This chain connects TRBV20-1 to TRBJ2-1, with 9 bases aligning to TRBD2. The V and J ends lost 1 base and 4 bases, in that order; junction bases with no gene match: 5. The CDR3 runs to 15 residues. Per the germline V gene, CDR1 is DFQATT and CDR2 is SNEGSKA (reference sequence). The DNA for the CDR3 is TGCAGTGCTAGAGCGACTAGCGGAAAGTACAATGAGCAGTTCTTC. This sequence encodes CSARATSGKYNEQFF.

This chain links TRBV12-3 or TRBV12-4 with TRBJ2-5; 10 bases align to TRBD2. Losses at the gene ends were 7 bases for V and 5 bases for J; bases not matched to a gene: 13. The CDR3 contains 16 residues. The CDR3 loop is CASNLKREGPRETQYF. The CDR3 DNA reads TGTGCCAGCAACCTAAAGCGGGAGGGCCCTCGGGAGACCCAGTACTTC.

This clonotype was counted many times. The rearrangement joins TRBV5-6 to TRBJ2-7; no clear D gene. Germline CDR1 is SGHDT and CDR2 is YYEEEE. The CDR3 is made up of 18 amino acids. Trimming pared 1 base from V and 3 bases from J, leaving 23 bases between. This chain's CDR3 is CASSLSLAPIRVVYEQYF. CDR3 DNA: TGTGCCAGCAGCTTGTCATTAGCCCCCATTAGAGTAGTCTACGAGCAGTACTTC.

This clonotype was seen ten or more times. The chain is built from TRBV25-1 and TRBJ2-7; D uncertain. The CDR3 consists of 12 residues. V dropped 6 bases and J dropped 3 bases, with 9 bases sitting between them. Germline lookup yields CDR1 MGHDK and CDR2 SYGVNS. CDR3: CASSPGYYEQYF. CDR3 bases: TGTGCCAGCAGCCCAGGATACTACGAGCAGTACTTC.

This clonotype showed up just a few times. V is TRBV6-5 and J is TRBJ2-7; tentatively, D is TRBD1 (6 bases). Germline V gene lookup returns CDR1 MNHEY and CDR2 SVGAGI. Trimming stripped 0 bases from V and 0 bases from J, with 9 bases between. This CDR3 contains 15 residues. In DNA form, the CDR3 reads TGTGCCAGCAGTTACTCGCCAGGGGACTCCTACGAGCAGTACTTC. As protein: CASSYSPGDSYEQYF.

This clonotype was seen at least ten times. The rearrangement links TRBV20-1 to TRBJ2-3; 12 bases are a match to TRBD2. Per germline, CDR1 DFQATT and CDR2 SNEGSKA (reference sequence). The CDR3 is 13 residues long. CDR3 nucleotides: TGCAGCCCACTAGCGGGAGGAGCAGATACGCAGTATTTT. This translates into CSPLAGGADTQYF.

At least ten counts were recorded for this clonotype. The V gene is TRBV7-2, the J gene TRBJ1-1, with TRBD1 as a possible D gene (5 bases). The germline V gene encodes CDR1 SGHTA and CDR2 FQGNSA. The CDR3 contains 14 residues. V lost 1 base, J lost 4 bases, and 10 bases lay in between. CDR3 in amino acids: CASSLVGDLTEAFF. Here the CDR3 DNA reads TGTGCCAGCAGCTTAGTAGGGGACCTCACTGAAGCTTTCTTT.

This clonotype has at least ten counts. The J gene is TRBJ1-1, the V gene TRBV4-3; D is unclear. CDR3 length equals 15 residues. V was clipped by 0 bases and J by 1 base, with 9 bases between them. Looked up from germline, CDR1 is LGHNA and CDR2 is YSLEER. The CDR3 DNA reads TGCGCCAGCAGCCAAGATCTTTTTGGGAACACTGAAGCTTTCTTT. Translating gives CASSQDLFGNTEAFF.

This clonotype was recorded many times. V and J are TRBV10-3 and TRBJ1-6; D ambiguous. Between the trimmed V and J ends, which lost 3 bases and 9 bases, there was a span of 12 bases. Germline CDR1 and CDR2: ENHRY and SYGVKD. The CDR3 is 14 residues long. CDR3 amino acids: CAISDLFGVSPLHF. Written as DNA, the CDR3 is TGTGCCATCAGTGATCTGTTCGGGGTTTCACCCCTCCACTTT.

At least ten counts were recorded for this clonotype. The CDR3 DNA reads as TGTGCCAGCAGCTCCTCCGGACAGGGAATTAGTGCGCCCCAGCATTTT. Its translation: CASSSSGQGISAPQHF. The V and J genes are TRBV7-9 and TRBJ1-5; TRBD1 matches at 8 bases. The germline gives CDR1 SEHNR, CDR2 FQNEAQ (reference sequence). The CDR3 sequence is 16 residues long. The J segment lost 9 bases and the V segment lost 4 bases, leaving 14 bases of the junction unmatched.

This clonotype was recorded at least ten times. The chain joins TRBV12-3 or TRBV12-4 to TRBJ2-3, with 9 bases matching TRBD2. The CDR3 length is 17 residues. V was clipped by 6 bases and J by 2 bases; unmatched bases: 12. In DNA form, the CDR3 reads TGTGCCAGCAGCTTCCCTGTAGCGGGGGTTACCACAGATACGCAGTATTTT. Translating gives CASSFPVAGVTTDTQYF.

This clonotype turned up a few times. J is TRBJ2-5 and V is TRBV7-2; D is perhaps TRBD1 (5 bases). The V gene lost 1 base and the J gene lost 1 base, with 7 bases spanning the gap. The CDR3 loop spans 14 amino acids. CDR1 SGHTA and CDR2 FQGNSA come from the germline V gene. CDR3 in amino acids: CASSLEQAQETQYF. Written as DNA, the CDR3 is TGTGCCAGCAGCTTAGAACAGGCCCAAGAGACCCAGTACTTC.

Concerning this clonotype itself: A much larger clone differs from this one at a single base, so this may be a read error. The chain combines TRBV20-1 with TRBJ1-2; D not resolved. This CDR3 spans 15 amino acids. Germline V lookup: CDR1 DFQATT, CDR2 SNEGSKA (reference sequence). With 5 bases removed from V and 3 bases from J, the gap between germline ends came to 19 bases. CDR3 loop: CSARKRCISHYGYTF. For the CDR3, the DNA is TGCAGTGCTCGCAAGAGGTGTATTTCCCACTATGGCTACACCTTC.